The clone carrying this TCR beta chain appeared many times. Researchers took RNA transcripts and amplified the TCR beta CDR3 regions from them. The primer set for the first-round RT-PCR of the TCR CDR3 was HTBI. TCRdb re-derived calls from the multiplex PCR reads in MiXCR, one entry per CDR3 protein. The profile shows roughly 650,000 distinct CDR3 sequences, more than 15% of them singletons. The data derive from a study of T cells in Graves' hyperthyroidism and ophthalmopathy. Study context: The blood sample was taken at first diagnosis, before treatment began.

This CDR3 contains 12 residues. V was clipped by 5 bases and J by 10 bases, with 12 bases between them. Germline V lookup: CDR1 SGHTA, CDR2 FQGNSA. Diagnoses used clinical symptoms, serum thyroxine and TRAb, thyroid ultrasound and orbital computed tomography. The sample comprised blood. The receptor was derived from a woman between 40 and 55 years old with Graves' ophthalmopathy. The rearrangement uses TRBV7-2 and TRBJ2-1, with unresolved D. The DNA of the CDR3 is TGTGCCAGCAGCCCAGGCGGCGAGGAGCAGTTCTTC. Translating gives CASSPGGEEQFF.